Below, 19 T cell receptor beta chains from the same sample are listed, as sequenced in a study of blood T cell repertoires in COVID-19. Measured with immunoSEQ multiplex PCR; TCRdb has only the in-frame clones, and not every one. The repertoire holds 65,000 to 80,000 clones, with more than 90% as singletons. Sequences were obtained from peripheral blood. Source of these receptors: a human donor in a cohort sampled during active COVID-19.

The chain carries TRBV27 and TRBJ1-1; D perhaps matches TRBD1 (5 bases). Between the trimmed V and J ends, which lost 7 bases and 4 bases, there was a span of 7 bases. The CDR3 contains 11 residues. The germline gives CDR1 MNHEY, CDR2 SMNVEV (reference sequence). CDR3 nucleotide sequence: TGTGCCAGCACTCAGGGCACTGAAGCTTTCTTT. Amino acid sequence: CASTQGTEAFF.

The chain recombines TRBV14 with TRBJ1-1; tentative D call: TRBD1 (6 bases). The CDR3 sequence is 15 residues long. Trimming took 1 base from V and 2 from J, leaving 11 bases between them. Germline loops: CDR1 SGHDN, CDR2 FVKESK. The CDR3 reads CASSQARTANTEAFF. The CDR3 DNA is TGTGCCAGCAGCCAAGCTCGGACAGCCAACACTGAAGCTTTCTTT.

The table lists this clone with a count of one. This chain's CDR3 is CASSLSRGNEQFF. The CDR3 DNA sequence: TGTGCCAGCAGTTTATCTAGGGGGAATGAGCAGTTCTTC. V and J are TRBV27 and TRBJ2-1; D possibly corresponds to TRBD1 (6 bases). Per the germline V gene, CDR1 is MNHEY and CDR2 is SMNVEV (reference sequence). The V and J ends lost 0 bases and 7 bases respectively, with 7 bases between them. This CDR3 is built from 13 residues.

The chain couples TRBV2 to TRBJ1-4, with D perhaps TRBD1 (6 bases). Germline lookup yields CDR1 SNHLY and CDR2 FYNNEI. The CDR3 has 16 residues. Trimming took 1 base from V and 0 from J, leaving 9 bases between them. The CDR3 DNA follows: TGTGCCAGCAGTGAAGGCAGGACAGCAACTAATGAAAAACTGTTTTTT. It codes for CASSEGRTATNEKLFF. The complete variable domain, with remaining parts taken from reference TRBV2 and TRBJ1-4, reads EPEVTQTPSHQVTQMGQEVILRCVPISNHLYFYWYRQILGQKVEFLVSFYNNEISEKSEIFDDQFSVERPDGSNFTLKIRSTKLEDSAMYFCASSEGRTATNEKLFFGSGTQLSVL.

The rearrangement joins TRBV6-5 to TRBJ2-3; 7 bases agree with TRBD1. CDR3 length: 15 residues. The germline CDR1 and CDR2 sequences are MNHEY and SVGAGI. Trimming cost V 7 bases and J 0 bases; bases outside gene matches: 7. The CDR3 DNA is TGTGCCAGCACCCCGCCGGGACAGAGCACAGATACGCAGTATTTT. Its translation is CASTPPGQSTDTQYF.

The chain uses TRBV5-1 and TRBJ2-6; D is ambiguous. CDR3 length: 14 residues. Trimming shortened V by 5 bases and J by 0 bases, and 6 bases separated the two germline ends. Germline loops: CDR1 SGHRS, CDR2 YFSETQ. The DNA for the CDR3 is TGCGCCAGCAGTGCGAGCTCTGGGGCCAACGTCCTGACTTTC. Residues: CASSASSGANVLTF.

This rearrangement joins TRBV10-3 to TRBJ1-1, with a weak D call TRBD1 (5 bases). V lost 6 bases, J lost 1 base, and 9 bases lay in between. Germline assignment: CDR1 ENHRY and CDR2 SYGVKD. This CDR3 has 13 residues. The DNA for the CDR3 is TGTGCCATCAGGAAGACAGAGAACACTGAAGCTTTCTTT. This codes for CAIRKTENTEAFF.

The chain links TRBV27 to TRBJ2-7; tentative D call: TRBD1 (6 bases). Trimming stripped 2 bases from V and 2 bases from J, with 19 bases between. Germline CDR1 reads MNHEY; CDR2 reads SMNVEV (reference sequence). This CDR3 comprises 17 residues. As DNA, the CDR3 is TGTGCCAGCAGTTTAGCCGGGACAAGGCCTTTAGCCTACGAGCAGTACTTC. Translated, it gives CASSLAGTRPLAYEQYF.

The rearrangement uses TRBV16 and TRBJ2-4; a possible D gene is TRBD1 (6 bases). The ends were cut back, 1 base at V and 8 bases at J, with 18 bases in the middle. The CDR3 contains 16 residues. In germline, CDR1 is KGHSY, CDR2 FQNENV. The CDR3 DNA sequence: TGTGCCAGCAGCCAATTTCAACAGGGTGTGGTGGACATTCAGTACTTC. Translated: CASSQFQQGVVDIQYF.

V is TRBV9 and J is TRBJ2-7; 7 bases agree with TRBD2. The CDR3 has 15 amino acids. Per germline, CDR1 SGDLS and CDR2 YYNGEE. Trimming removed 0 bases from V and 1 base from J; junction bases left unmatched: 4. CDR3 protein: CASSVGEGYSYEQYF. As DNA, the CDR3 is TGTGCCAGCAGCGTAGGGGAGGGATATTCCTACGAGCAGTACTTC.

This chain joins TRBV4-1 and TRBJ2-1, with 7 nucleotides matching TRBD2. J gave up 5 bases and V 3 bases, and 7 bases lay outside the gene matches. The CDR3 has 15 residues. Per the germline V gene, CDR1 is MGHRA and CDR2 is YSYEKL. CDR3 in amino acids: CASSQAAGTNNEQFF. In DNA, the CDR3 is TGCGCCAGCAGCCAGGCCGCCGGGACTAACAATGAGCAGTTCTTC.

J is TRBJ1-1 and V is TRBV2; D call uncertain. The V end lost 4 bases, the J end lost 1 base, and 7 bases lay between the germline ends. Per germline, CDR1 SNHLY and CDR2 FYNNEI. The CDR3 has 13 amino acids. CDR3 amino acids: CASSARWNTEAFF. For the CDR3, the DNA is TGTGCCAGCAGTGCGAGGTGGAACACTGAAGCTTTCTTT. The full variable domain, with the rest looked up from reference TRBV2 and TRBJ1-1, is EPEVTQTPSHQVTQMGQEVILRCVPISNHLYFYWYRQILGQKVEFLVSFYNNEISEKSEIFDDQFSVERPDGSNFTLKIRSTKLEDSAMYFCASSARWNTEAFFGQGTRLTVV.

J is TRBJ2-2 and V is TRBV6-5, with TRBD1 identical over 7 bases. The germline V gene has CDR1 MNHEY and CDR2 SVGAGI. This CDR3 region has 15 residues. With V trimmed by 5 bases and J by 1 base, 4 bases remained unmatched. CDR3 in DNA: TGTGCCAGCAGTCACCGGACAGGGAACACCGGGGAGCTGTTTTTT. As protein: CASSHRTGNTGELFF.

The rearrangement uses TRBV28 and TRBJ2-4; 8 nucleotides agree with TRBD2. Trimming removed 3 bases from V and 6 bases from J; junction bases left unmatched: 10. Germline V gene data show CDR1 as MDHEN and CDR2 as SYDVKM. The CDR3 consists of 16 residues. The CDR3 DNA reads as TGTGCCAGCAGTTTGCCATCGGCGGGGGGTCGAAACATTCAGTACTTC. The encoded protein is CASSLPSAGGRNIQYF.

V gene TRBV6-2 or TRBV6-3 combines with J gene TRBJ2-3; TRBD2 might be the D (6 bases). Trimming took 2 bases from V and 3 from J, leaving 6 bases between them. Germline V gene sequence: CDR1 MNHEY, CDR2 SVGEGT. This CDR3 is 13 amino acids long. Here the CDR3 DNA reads TGTGCCAGCAGTTACCGGGAGACAGATACGCAGTATTTT. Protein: CASSYRETDTQYF.

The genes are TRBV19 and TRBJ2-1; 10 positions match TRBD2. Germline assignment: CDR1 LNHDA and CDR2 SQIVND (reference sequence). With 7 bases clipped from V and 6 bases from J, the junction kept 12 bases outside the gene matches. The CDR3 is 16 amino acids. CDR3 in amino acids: CASKGRASGSANEQFF. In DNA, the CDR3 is TGTGCCAGTAAGGGCAGGGCTAGCGGGAGTGCCAATGAGCAGTTCTTC.

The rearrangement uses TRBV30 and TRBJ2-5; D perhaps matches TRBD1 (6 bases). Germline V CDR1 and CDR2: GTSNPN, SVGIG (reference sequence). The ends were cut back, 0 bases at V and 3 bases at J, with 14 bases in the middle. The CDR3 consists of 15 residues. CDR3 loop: CAWSVTGRWKETQYF. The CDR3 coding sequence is TGTGCCTGGAGTGTTACAGGGAGATGGAAAGAGACCCAGTACTTC.

The CDR3 bases are TGTGCCAGCAGCCCCAGGGCCTACGAGCAGTACTTC. Its protein is CASSPRAYEQYF. This sequence joins TRBV7-8 and TRBJ2-7; tentatively, D is TRBD1 (5 bases). The ends were cut back, 5 bases at V and 2 bases at J, with 7 bases in the middle. Per germline, CDR1 SGHVS and CDR2 FQNEAQ. The CDR3 runs 12 residues. The whole variable domain, remainder taken from reference TRBV7-8 and TRBJ2-7, is GAGVSQSPRYKVAKRGQDVALRCDPISGHVSLFWYQQALGQGPEFLTYFQNEAQLDKSGLPSDRFFAERPEGSVSTLKIQRTQQEDSAVYLCASSPRAYEQYFGPGTRLTVT.

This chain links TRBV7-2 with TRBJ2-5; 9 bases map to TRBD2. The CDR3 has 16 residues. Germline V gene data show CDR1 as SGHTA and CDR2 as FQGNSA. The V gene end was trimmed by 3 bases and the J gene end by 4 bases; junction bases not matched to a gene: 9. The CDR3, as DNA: TGTGCCAGCAGCTTCTGGGGCGGGAGGGCCGCAGAGACCCAGTACTTC. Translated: CASSFWGGRAAETQYF.